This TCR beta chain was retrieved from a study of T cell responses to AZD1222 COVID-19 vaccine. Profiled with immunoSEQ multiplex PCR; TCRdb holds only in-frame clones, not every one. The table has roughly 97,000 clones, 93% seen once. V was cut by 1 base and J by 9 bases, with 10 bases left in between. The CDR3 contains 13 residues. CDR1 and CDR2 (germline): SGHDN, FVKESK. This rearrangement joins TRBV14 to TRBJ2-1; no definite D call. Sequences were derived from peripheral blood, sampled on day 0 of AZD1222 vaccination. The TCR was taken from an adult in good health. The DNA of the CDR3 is TGTGCCAGCAGCCAAGGGGCGATAATTGAGCAGTTCTTC. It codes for CASSQGAIIEQFF.